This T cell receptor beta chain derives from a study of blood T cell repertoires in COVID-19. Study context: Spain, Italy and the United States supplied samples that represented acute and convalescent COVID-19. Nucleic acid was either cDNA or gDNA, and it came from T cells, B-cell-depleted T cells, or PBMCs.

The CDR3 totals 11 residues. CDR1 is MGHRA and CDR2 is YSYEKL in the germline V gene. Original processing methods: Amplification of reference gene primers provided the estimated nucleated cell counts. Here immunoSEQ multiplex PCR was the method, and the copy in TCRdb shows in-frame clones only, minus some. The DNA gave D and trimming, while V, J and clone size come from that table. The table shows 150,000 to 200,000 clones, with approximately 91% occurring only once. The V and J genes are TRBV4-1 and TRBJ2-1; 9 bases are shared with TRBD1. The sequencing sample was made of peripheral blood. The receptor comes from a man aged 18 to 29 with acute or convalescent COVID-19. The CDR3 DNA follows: TGCGCTTCACACAGGGGGCGTGAGCAGTTCTTC. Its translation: CASHRGREQFF.